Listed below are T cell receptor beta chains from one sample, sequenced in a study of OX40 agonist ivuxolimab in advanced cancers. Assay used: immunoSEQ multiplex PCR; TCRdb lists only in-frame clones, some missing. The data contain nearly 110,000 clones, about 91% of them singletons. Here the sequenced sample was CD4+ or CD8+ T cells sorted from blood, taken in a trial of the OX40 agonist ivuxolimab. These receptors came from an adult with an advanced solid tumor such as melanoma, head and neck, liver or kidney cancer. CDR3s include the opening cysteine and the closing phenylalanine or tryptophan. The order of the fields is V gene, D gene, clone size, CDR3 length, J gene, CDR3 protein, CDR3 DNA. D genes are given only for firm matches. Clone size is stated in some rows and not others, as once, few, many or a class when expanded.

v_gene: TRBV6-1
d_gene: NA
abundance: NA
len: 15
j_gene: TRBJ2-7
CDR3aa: CASSEGSGSVYEQYF
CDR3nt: TGTGCCAGCAGTGAAGGGTCGGGTTCGGTATACGAGCAGTACTTC

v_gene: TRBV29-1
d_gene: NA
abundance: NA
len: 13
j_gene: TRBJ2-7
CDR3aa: CSVFDREGYEQYF
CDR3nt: TGCAGCGTTTTCGACAGGGAGGGCTACGAGCAGTACTTC

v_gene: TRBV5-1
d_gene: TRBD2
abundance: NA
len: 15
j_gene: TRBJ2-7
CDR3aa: CASSLRLAGVDEQYF
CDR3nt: TGCGCCAGCAGCTTGAGACTAGCGGGAGTGGACGAGCAGTACTTC

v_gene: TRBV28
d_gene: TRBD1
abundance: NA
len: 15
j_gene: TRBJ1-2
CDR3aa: CASSPGQGAPYGYTF
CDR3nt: TGTGCCAGCAGTCCCGGGCAGGGGGCCCCTTATGGCTACACCTTC

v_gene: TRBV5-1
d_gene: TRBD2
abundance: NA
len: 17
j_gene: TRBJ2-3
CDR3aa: CASSLMLAGGRTDTQYF
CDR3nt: TGCGCCAGCAGCTTGATGCTAGCGGGAGGTCGGACAGATACGCAGTATTTT

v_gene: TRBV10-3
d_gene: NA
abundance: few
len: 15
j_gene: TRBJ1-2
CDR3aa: CAISDRGQGFYGYTF
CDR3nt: TGTGCCATCAGTGATCGGGGCCAAGGATTCTATGGCTACACCTTC

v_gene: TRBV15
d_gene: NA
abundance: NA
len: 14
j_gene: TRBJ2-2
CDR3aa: CATGASLNTGELFF
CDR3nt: TGTGCCACCGGCGCCTCTCTGAACACCGGGGAGCTGTTTTTT

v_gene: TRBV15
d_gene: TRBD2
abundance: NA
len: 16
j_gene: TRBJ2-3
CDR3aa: CATSRDQRGGTDTQYF
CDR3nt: TGTGCCACCAGCAGAGATCAGCGGGGGGGCACAGATACGCAGTATTTT

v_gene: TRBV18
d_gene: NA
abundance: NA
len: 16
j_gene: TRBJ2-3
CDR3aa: CASSPLGPPTTDTQYF
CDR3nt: TGTGCCAGCTCACCACTTGGACCTCCGACGACAGATACGCAGTATTTT

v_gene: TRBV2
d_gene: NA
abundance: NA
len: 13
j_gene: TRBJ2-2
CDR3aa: CASPDRNTGELFF
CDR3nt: TGTGCCAGCCCGGACAGAAACACCGGGGAGCTGTTTTTT

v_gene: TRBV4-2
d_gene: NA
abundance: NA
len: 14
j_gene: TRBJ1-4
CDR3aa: CASSFNGLGEKLFF
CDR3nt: TGTGCCAGCAGCTTTAATGGTCTGGGTGAAAAACTGTTTTTT

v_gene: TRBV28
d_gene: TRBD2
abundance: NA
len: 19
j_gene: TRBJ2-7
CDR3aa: CASFRTDRPRSGRRFEQYF
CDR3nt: TGTGCCAGCTTCCGGACGGACCGGCCCAGGAGCGGGAGAAGGTTCGAGCAGTACTTC

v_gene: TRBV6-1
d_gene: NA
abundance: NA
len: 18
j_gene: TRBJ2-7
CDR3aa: CASSEYGGGAGNFYEQYF
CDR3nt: TGTGCCAGCAGTGAATATGGAGGAGGGGCCGGGAATTTCTACGAGCAGTACTTC

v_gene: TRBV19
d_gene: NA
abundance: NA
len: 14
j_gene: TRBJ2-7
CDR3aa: CASSISDSPYEQYF
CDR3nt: TGTGCCAGTAGTATCTCAGACTCCCCCTACGAGCAGTACTTC

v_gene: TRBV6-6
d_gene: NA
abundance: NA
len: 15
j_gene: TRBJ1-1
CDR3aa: CASSYGYQSPTEAFF
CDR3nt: TGTGCCAGCAGTTACGGCTACCAATCCCCAACTGAAGCTTTCTTT

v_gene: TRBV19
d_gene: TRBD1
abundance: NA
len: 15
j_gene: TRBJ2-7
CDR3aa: CASSTLQGAPHEQYF
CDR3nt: TGTGCCAGTAGTACACTTCAGGGGGCGCCCCACGAGCAGTACTTC

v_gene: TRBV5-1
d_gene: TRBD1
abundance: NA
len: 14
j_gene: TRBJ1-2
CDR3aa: CASSLETGVDGYTF
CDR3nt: TGCGCCAGCAGCTTGGAGACAGGGGTGGATGGCTACACCTTC

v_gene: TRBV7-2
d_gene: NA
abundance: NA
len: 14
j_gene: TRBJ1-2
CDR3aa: CASSLAPRVDGYTF
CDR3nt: TGTGCCAGCAGCTTAGCACCCAGGGTGGATGGCTACACCTTC

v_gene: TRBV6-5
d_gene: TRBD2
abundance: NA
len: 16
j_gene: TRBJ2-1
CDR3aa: CASSSYSGNSYNEQFF
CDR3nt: TGTGCCAGCAGTTCTTATAGCGGGAACTCCTACAATGAGCAGTTCTTC

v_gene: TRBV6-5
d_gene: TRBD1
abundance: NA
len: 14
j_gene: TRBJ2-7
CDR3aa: CASSVGQGFYEQYF
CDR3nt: TGTGCCAGCAGTGTGGGACAGGGGTTCTACGAGCAGTACTTC

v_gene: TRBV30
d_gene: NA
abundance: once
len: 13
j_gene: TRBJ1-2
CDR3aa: CAWSTRVRGGYTF
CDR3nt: TGTGCCTGGAGTACCCGGGTTAGAGGTGGCTACACCTTC

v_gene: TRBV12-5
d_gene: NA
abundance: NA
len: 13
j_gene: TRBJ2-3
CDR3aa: CASGSTEKDTQYF
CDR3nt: TGTGCTAGTGGCTCGACAGAGAAGGATACGCAGTATTTT

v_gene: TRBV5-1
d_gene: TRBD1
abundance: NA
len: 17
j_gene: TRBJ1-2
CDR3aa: CASSWRDRGDPNYGYTF
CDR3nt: TGCGCCAGCAGCTGGAGGGACAGGGGGGACCCTAACTATGGCTACACCTTC

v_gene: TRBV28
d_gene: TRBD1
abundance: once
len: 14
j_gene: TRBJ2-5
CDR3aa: CASSPQTGGETQYF
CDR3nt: TGTGCCAGCAGTCCGCAGACAGGGGGGGAGACCCAGTACTTC

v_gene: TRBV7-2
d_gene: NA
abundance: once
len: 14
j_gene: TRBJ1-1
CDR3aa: CASSPSFGNTEAFF
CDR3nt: TGTGCCAGCAGCCCCTCCTTCGGGAACACTGAAGCTTTCTTT

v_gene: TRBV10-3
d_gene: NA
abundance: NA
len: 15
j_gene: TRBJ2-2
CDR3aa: CAISESIVLAGELFF
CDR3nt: TGTGCCATCAGTGAGTCGATAGTCCTGGCCGGGGAGCTGTTTTTT

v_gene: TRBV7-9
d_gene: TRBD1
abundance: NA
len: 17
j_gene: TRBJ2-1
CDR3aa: CASSLRDRGKDNNEQFF
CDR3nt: TGTGCCAGCAGCTTACGAGACAGGGGAAAAGACAACAATGAGCAGTTCTTC

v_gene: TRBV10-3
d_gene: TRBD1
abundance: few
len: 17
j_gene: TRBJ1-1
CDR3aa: CAISDLGQGASGTEAFF
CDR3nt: TGTGCCATCAGTGATCTGGGACAGGGGGCTTCCGGCACTGAAGCTTTCTTT

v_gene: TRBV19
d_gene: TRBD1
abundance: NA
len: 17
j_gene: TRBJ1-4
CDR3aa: CASSITGGGAANEKLFF
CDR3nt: TGTGCCAGTAGTATAACTGGAGGGGGCGCAGCTAATGAAAAACTGTTTTTT

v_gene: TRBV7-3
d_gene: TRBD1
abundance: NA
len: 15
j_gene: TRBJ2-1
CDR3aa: CASGEGTGSYNEQFF
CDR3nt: TGTGCCAGCGGGGAAGGGACAGGGTCCTACAATGAGCAGTTCTTC

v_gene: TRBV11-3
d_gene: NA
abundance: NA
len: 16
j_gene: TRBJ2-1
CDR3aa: CASSLVVGLLYNEQFF
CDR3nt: TGTGCCAGCAGCTTAGTTGTAGGATTACTGTACAATGAGCAGTTCTTC

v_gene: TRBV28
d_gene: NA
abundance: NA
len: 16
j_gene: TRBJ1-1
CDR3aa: CASSLSVGTLSKEAFF
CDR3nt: TGTGCCAGCAGTTTATCAGTCGGGACACTCAGTAAGGAAGCTTTCTTT

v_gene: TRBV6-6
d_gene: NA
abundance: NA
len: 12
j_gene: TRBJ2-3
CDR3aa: CASSSFTDTQYF
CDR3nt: TGTGCCAGCAGTTCCTTCACAGATACGCAGTATTTT

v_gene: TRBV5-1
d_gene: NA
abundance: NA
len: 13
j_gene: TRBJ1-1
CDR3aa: CASRWGSDTEAFF
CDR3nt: TGCGCCAGCAGATGGGGGTCGGACACTGAAGCTTTCTTT

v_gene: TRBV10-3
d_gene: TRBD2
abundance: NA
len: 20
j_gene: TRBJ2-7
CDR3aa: CAISESRWGQIAGGNYEQYF
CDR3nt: TGTGCCATCAGTGAGTCCAGGTGGGGACAGATAGCGGGAGGGAACTACGAGCAGTACTTC

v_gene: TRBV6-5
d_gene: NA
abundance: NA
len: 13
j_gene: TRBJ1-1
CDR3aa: CASSRPYFTEAFF
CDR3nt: TGTGCCAGCAGCAGGCCATATTTCACTGAAGCTTTCTTT

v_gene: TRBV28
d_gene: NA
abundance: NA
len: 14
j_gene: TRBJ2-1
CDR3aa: CASSSRQVNNEQFF
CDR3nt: TGTGCCAGCAGTTCAAGACAAGTTAACAATGAGCAGTTCTTC

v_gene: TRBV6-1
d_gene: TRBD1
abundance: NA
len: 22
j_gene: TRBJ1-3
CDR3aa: CASSESRPRPAPSPGQLNTIYF
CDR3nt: TGTGCCAGCAGTGAATCAAGGCCCCGGCCCGCTCCTTCTCCGGGACAGCTAAACACCATATATTTT

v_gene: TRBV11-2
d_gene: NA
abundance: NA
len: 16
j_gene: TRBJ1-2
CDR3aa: CASSLDSYREEDGYTF
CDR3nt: TGTGCCAGCAGCTTAGATTCGTACAGGGAAGAGGATGGCTACACCTTC

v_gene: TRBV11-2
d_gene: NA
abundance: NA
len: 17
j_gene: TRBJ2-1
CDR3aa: CASNFRTGVEGYNEQFF
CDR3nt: TGTGCCAGCAATTTCAGAACGGGAGTGGAAGGGTACAATGAGCAGTTCTTC

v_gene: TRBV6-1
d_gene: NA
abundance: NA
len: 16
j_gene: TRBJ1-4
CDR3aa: CASSGQLIATNEKLFF
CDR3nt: TGTGCCAGCAGTGGGCAGCTTATTGCAACTAATGAAAAACTGTTTTTT

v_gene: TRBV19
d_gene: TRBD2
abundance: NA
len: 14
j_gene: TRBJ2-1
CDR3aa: CASRLAGVPNEQFF
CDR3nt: TGTGCCAGTAGGCTAGCGGGAGTACCGAATGAGCAGTTCTTC

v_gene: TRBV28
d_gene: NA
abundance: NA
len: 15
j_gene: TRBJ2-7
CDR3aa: CASSRSGSGSYEQYF
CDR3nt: TGTGCCAGCAGTCGATCAGGGAGTGGGTCCTACGAGCAGTACTTC

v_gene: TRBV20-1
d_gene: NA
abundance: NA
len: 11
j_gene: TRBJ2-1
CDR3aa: CSASIAIEQFF
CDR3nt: TGCAGTGCCAGTATAGCGATTGAGCAGTTCTTC

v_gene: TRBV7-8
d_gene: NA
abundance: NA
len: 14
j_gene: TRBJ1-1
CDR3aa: CASSLASADGEAFF
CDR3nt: TGTGCCAGCAGCTTGGCCAGCGCGGACGGTGAAGCTTTCTTT

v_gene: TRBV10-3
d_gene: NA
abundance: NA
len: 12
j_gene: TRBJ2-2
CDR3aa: CAISEVNGELFF
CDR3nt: TGTGCCATCAGTGAGGTGAACGGGGAGCTGTTTTTT

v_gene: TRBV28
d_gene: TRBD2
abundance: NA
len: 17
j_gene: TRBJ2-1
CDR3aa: CASNTRTSGSSHNEQFF
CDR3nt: TGTGCCAGCAATACCCGGACTAGCGGGAGCTCTCACAATGAGCAGTTCTTC

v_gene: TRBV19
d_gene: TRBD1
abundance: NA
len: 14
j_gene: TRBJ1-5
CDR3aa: CASGGQGGNQPQHF
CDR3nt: TGTGCCAGTGGCGGACAGGGAGGCAATCAGCCCCAGCATTTT